This T cell receptor beta chain was obtained from a study of cytomegalovirus exposure and HLA in healthy donors (dated by TCRdb to between 2016 and 2019). In terms of the full investigation: According to an earlier analysis of 587 of the donors, about 179 million T cells yielded some 120 million unique TCR beta sequences and 250 to 350 Gb of sequence data. An early release that covered fewer than 750 HLA-typed donors contained around 330 gigabases of sequencing data and 65 million to 100 million unique TCR sequences. Among the approximately 420 genotyped donors, 75% to 90% belonged to the genetic ancestry cluster associated with self-reported Caucasian donors. The aim of the study was to test whether cataloging public T cell receptors could identify signatures of past pathogen exposure. The study used immunosequencing to profile the T cell repertoires of approximately 630 subjects and linked those repertoires to cytomegalovirus serostatus. A separate validation cohort of roughly 120 different subjects was used in addition to the 666-subject first cohort. To predict cytomegalovirus infection status, the study combined high-throughput TCR immunosequencing, statistical association of individual TCRs with disease status, and machine learning. In a later analysis, previously published TCR beta repertoires from hundreds of donors were re-analyzed and high-resolution HLA genotyping was added so that TCR occurrence patterns could be studied. Rather than using new phenotypic data, the later analysis identified candidate immune exposures from TCR beta sequences and from how often those sequences occurred across donors. An earlier analysis of several hundred of the donors applied high-throughput TCR beta sequencing to assess whether each TCR beta V gene segment acted as functional or pseudogenic. Donor age, sex, ethnicity and CMV serostatus were compiled together with the repertoire data. A later genetic analysis took genome-wide SNP genotypes for about 65% of the roughly 670 donors and used that subset as a discovery cohort. All discovery cohort repertoires had been generated using a single sequencing platform. HLA typing covered class I and class II loci at four-digit resolution. Typing coverage differed by locus: A, B, C, DRB1 and DQB1 were typed in roughly 620-630 donors, DQA1 in 500 to 550, DPA1 in some 610, and DPB1 in just under 490. A handful of DR-DQ haplotypes were treated as single units for association and clustering because of strong linkage in the cohort. On average, around 240,000 unique TCR beta nucleotide sequences were sequenced per donor among some 420 genotyped donors of the cohort, with about 19% of those sequences being non-productive.

Of note for this clone: What this receptor recognizes is not known. No much larger clone is present one base from it, and per-base qualities are unavailable.

Library preparation employed the immunoSEQ multiplex PCR assay. The multiplex PCR relied on a mix of 60 forward primers for TCR Vbeta segments and 13 reverse primers for TCR Jbeta segments. A multiplex PCR assay on genomic DNA amplified the CDR3 region of rearranged TCR beta genes. Amplified TCR beta libraries were sequenced as 87-base-pair reads on the Illumina HiSeq System. The published analysis was carried out like this. A later analysis counted some 74 million unique TCR beta chains across the 666 repertoires, and approximately 11 million of these chains were shared by at least two donors. To remove PCR and sequencing errors, raw reads were error-corrected and collapsed into unique sequences using a nearest-neighbor algorithm that merged closely related sequences. V, D and J gene segments were assigned by aligning CDR3 sequences to IMGT reference sequences. For a sequence to be retained, at least a six-nucleotide match to both a V gene segment and a J gene segment was required. Rearrangements were classified as productive when the CDR3 lacked stop codons and remained in frame with V and J, and all other rearrangements were classified as non-productive. Following IMGT convention, CDR3 was defined as the stretch from the second conserved V-encoded cysteine to the conserved J-encoded phenylalanine. The earlier analysis of 550 to 650 of the donors excluded any sequence lacking an unambiguous match to a single V gene segment. In an earlier analysis of more than 500 of the donors, a V segment was called functional when productive rearrangements were above 56.7%, and segregating when the standard deviation between donors exceeded 5%. A statistical classification framework was developed to diagnose cytomegalovirus status using the catalog of TCR beta chain sequences. In a later analysis, V and J genes were assigned by comparing TCR nucleotide sequences against IMGT/GENE-DB human TR gene sequences. A later analysis assigned CDR3 sequences and most-parsimonious VDJ recombination scenarios with the TCRdist pipeline. In a later analysis, each TCR beta chain was defined by its CDR3 amino acid sequence together with its V-gene family, and reads without a unique V-gene family were excluded. To address suspected cross-contamination and a sequencing artifact, a later analysis removed 550 to 750 highly shared, low-generation-probability nucleotide sequences. In a later analysis, a clonal expansion index for each public chain was calculated from normalized within-repertoire ranks of inferred template counts. In a later analysis, generation probabilities were computed with a VDJ recombination model fitted to out-of-frame rearrangements, and the resulting probabilities were checked against IGoR. In a later analysis, TCR-TCR, TCR-HLA and TCR-CMV co-occurrence was scored with hypergeometric tests, and a repertoire-size bias correction was applied to TCR pairs. To estimate false discovery rates, a later analysis permuted the HLA or CMV assignments 20 times. In a later analysis, co-occurring TCRs were grouped using DBSCAN, and TCRdist sequence similarity was added for clustering within HLA-allele-positive subsets. Repertoires with fewer than 30,000 or more than 120,000 public chains, plus five repertoires with anomalous nucleotide sharing, were excluded from co-occurrence clustering. The table was pulled from immuneACCESS by TCRdb, which kept in-frame rearrangements only. Such tables lose some clones; where checked, under half of the loss comes from unresolved V genes, and the rest has no known cause. The V and J calls and clone size are taken from that table; D and trimming were inferred from the DNA. The sample table shows 100,000 or so clones, and more than 65% are seen once. The ten largest clones add up to roughly 9.8% of the sample.

The germline V gene yields MGHRA for CDR1 and YSYEKL for CDR2. V ends up 3 bases short and J 5 bases short, with an unmatched junction base count of 9. Reading from cysteine to phenylalanine, the CDR3 counts 16 amino acids. Only the CDR3 region is kept as DNA, spanning 48 bases read in frame from base 1. Results the study describes overall, beyond this receptor: A cluster of highly shared sequence variants was judged likely to be a technical artifact of the sequencing pipeline. The only immune exposure information available for the cohort was CMV serostatus. In an earlier analysis of 500 to 650 of the donors, most TCR beta V segments appeared in productive rearrangements about 90% or about 30% of the time, broadly matching IMGT annotations. A further reported finding was that TCR beta sequences accurately predicted the HLA-A and HLA-B alleles for most subjects in the first cohort. Because counts were too low, roughly 16 rarely observed V segments, including chromosome 9 orphons, were left out of the earlier analysis of approximately 500 of the donors. A later genetic analysis associated a missense DCLRE1C variant with V-gene and J-gene trimming of TCR beta chains, and an independent cohort replicated the association. This cohort had only TCR beta chains sequenced, and the lack of alpha or paired-chain data limited which features could be detected. Strong co-occurrence of HLA alleles, especially DR and DQ, made assigning TCR associations to individual alleles difficult. In a later analysis, 16,951 TCR beta sequences were associated with specific HLA alleles at a false discovery rate of 0.05. A later analysis found that TCR association rates varied across HLA loci, with DRB1 alleles showing the most associated TCRs and HLA-C alleles the fewest. Across donors, most TCR sequences were observed very rarely, whereas some public TCRs were present in many individuals. In a later analysis, HLA-associated TCR beta chains showed more clonal expansion and lower generation probabilities than non-associated chains that were equally common. Several of the top co-occurrence clusters appeared to be linked to parvovirus B19, influenza, CMV and Epstein-Barr virus, according to a later analysis. The authors suggested that the approach could potentially be extended to other disease states and immunological phenotypes. The study listed 164 TCR beta chains as associated with cytomegalovirus. Some IMGT-functional V segments, including TRBV6-2 and TRBV6-3, could not be distinguished by the 87-base-pair reads and were therefore excluded. A later genetic analysis reported fewer N-insertions in productive TCRs among donors in an Asian-associated ancestry cluster than the roughly 670-donor mean. Presence/absence analyses assumed roughly uniform sequencing depth across donors, an assumption that may not hold. Linkage disequilibrium might explain the correlated functional status among segregating V segments, but an unknown experimental factor could not be excluded. In vitro tests confirmed that three of the cytomegalovirus-associated TCR beta chains recognize cytomegalovirus antigens. A later analysis found that most CMV-associated TCR beta chains appeared HLA-restricted, with HLA associations seemingly driven largely by CMV exposure. In both the original and validation cohorts, the classifier was reported to diagnose cytomegalovirus status with high specificity and sensitivity. Because HLA typing was missing for some donors at each locus, association tests included only the typed subset.

In total, roughly 710 healthy bone marrow donors made up the cohort. At the time of sampling, every cohort member was nominally healthy, though immune exposures that went unrecorded were likely present. The donor was CMV seropositive and belonged to the group of 250 to 300 seropositive cohort members. A peripheral blood sample was collected from each donor, and TCR beta sequencing was performed on peripheral blood mononuclear cells. The Qiagen DNeasy Blood Extraction Kit was used to extract genomic DNA from the blood cell samples. Source material: PBMCs. The V gene is TRBV4-1 and the J gene is TRBJ2-7, and TRBD2 matches 11 of the central bases. This receptor was identified in a man in his forties or fifties in good health and CMV-seropositive. At the DNA level, the sequence is TGCGCCAGCAGCCAGAACTCGGGACTAGCGGTTAACGAGCAGTACTTC. This sequence encodes CASSQNSGLAVNEQYF.